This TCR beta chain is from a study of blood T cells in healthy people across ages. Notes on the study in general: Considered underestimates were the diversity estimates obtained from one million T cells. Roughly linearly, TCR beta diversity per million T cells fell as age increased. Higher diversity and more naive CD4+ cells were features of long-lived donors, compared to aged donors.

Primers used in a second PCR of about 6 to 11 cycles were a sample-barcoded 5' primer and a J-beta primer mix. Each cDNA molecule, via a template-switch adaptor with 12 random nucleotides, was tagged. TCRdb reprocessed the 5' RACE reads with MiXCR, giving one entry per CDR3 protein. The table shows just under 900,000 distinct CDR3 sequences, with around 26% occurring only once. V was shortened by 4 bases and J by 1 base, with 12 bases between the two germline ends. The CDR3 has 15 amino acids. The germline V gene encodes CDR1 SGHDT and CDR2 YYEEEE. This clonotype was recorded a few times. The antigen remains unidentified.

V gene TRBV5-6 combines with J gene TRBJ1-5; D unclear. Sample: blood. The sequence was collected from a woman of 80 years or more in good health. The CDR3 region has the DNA TGTGCCAGCAGCATACGCCCGGAGAGCAATCAGCCCCAGCATTTT. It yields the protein CASSIRPESNQPQHF.